This TCR beta chain is drawn from a study of CD8 T cells in Susac syndrome. Study results and caveats: The study recognized that the number of individuals in its TCR sequencing and HLA analysis was relatively small.

Blood CD8+ and CD4+ T cells underwent high-throughput TCR beta sequencing. The CD8+ and CD4+ T cells were negatively isolated, with the TEMRA cells enriched by FACS. V lost 0 bases to trimming and J lost 6 bases; unmatched junction nucleotides: 5. The CDR3 totals 15 residues. From germline, CDR1 is LNHNV and CDR2 YYDKDF (reference sequence). Comments on this clonotype: Its antigen is as yet unknown.

Roughly 0.45 to 1 ug RNA was reverse transcribed with random hexamers. Amplification of TCR beta CDR3 spanned 54 Vbeta and 13 Jbeta via immunoSEQ multiplex PCR. TCRdb ran MiXCR on the immunoSEQ multiplex PCR reads and lists one entry per CDR3 protein. The sample has hundreds of thousands of distinct CDR3 sequences; just over 90% are singletons. The TCR originated in a human donor with multiple sclerosis. This chain joins TRBV15 and TRBJ1-5; the match to TRBD1 covers 7 bases. What was sequenced was CD4+ T cells from PBMCs. The CDR3 protein is CATSRDRSGGQPQHF. Written as DNA, the CDR3 is TGTGCCACCAGCAGAGATAGGTCAGGGGGTCAGCCCCAGCATTTT.